This T cell receptor (beta chain) was profiled in a study of blood T cell repertoires in COVID-19. The trim removed 3 bases at V and 11 bases at J, leaving 5 bases unmatched. Per germline, CDR1 SQVTM and CDR2 ANQGSEA. The CDR3 length is 11 residues. Only in-frame clones appear in the TCRdb table, and some are missing; sequencing was by immunoSEQ multiplex PCR. Among 200,000 to 250,000 clones listed, approximately 84% were seen once. The TCR was taken from a man in his forties who had recovered from COVID-19. The rearrangement joins TRBV29-1 to TRBJ1-2; 8 positions agree with TRBD1. The sample taken for sequencing was PBMCs or T cells enriched from blood (not recorded which). CDR3 residues: CSVDTDRVYTF. Written as DNA, the CDR3 is TGCAGCGTTGACACGGACAGGGTTTACACCTTC.